Sequencing of this T cell receptor (beta chain) was carried out in a study of patients and donors after allogeneic stem cell transplantation. MiXCR was run by TCRdb on the RT-PCR reads, yielding one entry per CDR3 protein. The data contain 150,000 or so distinct CDR3 sequences, more than 20% of them singletons. The sample was blood, either unsorted or a sorted T cell fraction (not recorded which). The sequence was collected from a human donor who was either an allogeneic HSCT recipient or a stem cell or donor lymphocyte infusion donor (not recorded which). It is not recorded whose cells these are; they may come from a transplant donor.

The DNA for the CDR3 is TGCAGTGCTATAGCCCCTGGCGGGGGGGTGTCCTACGAGCAGTACTTC. Amino acids: CSAIAPGGGVSYEQYF. The V and J genes are TRBV20-1 and TRBJ2-7, with 9 nucleotides matching TRBD2. The CDR3 loop spans 16 amino acids. In germline, CDR1 is DFQATT, CDR2 SNEGSKA (reference sequence). V shed 4 bases and J 1 base; nucleotides not matched to a gene: 11.